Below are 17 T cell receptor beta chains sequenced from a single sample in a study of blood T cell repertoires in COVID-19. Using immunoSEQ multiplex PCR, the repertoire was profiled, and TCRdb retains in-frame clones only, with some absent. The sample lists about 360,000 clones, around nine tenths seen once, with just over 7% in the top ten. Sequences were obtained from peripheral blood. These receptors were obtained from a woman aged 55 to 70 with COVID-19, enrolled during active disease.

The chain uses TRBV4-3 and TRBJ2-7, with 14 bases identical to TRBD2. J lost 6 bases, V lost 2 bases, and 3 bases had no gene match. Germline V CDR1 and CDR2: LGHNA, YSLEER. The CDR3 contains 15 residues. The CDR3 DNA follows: TGCGCCAGCAGCCAAAATGGACTAGCGGGGGGCGAGCAGTACTTC. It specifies CASSQNGLAGGEQYF.

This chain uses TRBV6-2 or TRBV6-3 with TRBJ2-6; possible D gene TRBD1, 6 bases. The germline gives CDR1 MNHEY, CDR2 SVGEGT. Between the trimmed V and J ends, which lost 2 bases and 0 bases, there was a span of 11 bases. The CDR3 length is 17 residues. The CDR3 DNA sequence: TGTGCCAGCAGTTACGGGCAGGGGAGCTCTGGGGCCAACGTCCTGACTTTC. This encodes CASSYGQGSSGANVLTF.

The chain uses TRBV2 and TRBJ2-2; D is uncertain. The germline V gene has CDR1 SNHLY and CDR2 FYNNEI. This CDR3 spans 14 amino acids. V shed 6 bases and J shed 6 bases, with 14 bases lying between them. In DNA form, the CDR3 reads TGTGCCAGCAGGACCTCAGACTTCGCCGGGGAGCTGTTTTTT. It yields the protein CASRTSDFAGELFF.

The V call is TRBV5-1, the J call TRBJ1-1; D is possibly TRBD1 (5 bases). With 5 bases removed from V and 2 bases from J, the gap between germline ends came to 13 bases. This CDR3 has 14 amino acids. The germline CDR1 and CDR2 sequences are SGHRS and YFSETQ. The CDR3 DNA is TGCGCCAGCAGAGTCTCAGGGTTAAACACTGAAGCTTTCTTT. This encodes CASRVSGLNTEAFF.

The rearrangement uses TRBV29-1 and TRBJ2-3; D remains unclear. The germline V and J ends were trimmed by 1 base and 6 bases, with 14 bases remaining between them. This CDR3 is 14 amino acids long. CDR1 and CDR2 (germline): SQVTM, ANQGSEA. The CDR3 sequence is CSVEVSLRSDTQYF. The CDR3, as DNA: TGCAGCGTTGAAGTATCCCTACGTTCGGATACGCAGTATTTT.

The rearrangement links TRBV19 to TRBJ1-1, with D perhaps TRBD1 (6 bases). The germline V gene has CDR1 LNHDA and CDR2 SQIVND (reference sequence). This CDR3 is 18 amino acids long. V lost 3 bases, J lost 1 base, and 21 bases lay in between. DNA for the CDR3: TGTGCCAGTAGTATCGGCAGGGGTGTGTCCCAGGCGAACACTGAAGCTTTCTTT. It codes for CASSIGRGVSQANTEAFF. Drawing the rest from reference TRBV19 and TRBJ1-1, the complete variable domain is DGGITQSPKYLFRKEGQNVTLSCEQNLNHDAMYWYRQDPGQGLRLIYYSQIVNDFQKGDIAEGYSVSREKKESFPLTVTSAQKNPTAFYLCASSIGRGVSQANTEAFFGQGTRLTVV.

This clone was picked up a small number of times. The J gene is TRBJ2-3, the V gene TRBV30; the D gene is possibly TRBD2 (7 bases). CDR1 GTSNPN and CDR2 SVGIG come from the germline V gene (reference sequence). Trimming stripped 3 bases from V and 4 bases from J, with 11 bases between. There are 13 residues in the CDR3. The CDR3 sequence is CAWRPGGSDTQYF. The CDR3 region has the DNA TGTGCCTGGAGGCCGGGGGGCTCAGATACGCAGTATTTT.

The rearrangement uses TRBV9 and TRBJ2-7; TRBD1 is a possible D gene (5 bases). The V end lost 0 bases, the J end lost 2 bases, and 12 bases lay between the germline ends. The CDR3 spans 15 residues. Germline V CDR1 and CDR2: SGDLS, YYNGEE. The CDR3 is CASSVGPTDTYEQYF. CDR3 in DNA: TGTGCCAGCAGCGTAGGTCCCACGGACACCTACGAGCAGTACTTC.

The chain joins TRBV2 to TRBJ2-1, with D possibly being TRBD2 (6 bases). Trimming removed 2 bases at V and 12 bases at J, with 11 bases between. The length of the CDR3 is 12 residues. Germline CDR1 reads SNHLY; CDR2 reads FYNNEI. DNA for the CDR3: TGTGCCAGCAGTGAACGGGGGTTCTTGCAGTTCTTC. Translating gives CASSERGFLQFF.

The CDR3 loop reads CASSQLDSSYQSSYNSPLHF. CDR3 in DNA: TGTGCCAGCAGCCAACTGGACAGTTCCTACCAGAGCTCCTATAATTCACCCCTCCACTTT. The rearrangement joins TRBV4-2 to TRBJ1-6; TRBD1 is a possible D gene (6 bases). The CDR3 spans 20 residues. Germline V gene data show CDR1 as LGHNA and CDR2 as YNFKEQ. Deletions cut 2 bases from V and 0 bases from J, with 20 bases between.

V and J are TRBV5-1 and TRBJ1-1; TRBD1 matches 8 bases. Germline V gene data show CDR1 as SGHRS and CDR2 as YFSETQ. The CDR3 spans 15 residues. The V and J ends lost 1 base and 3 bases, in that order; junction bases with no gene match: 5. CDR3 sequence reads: CASSLPRGRHTEAFF. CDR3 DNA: TGCGCCAGCAGCTTGCCCAGGGGGCGCCACACTGAAGCTTTCTTT. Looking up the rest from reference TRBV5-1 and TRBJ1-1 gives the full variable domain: KAGVTQTPRYLIKTRGQQVTLSCSPISGHRSVSWYQQTPGQGLQFLFEYFSETQRNKGNFPGRFSGRQFSNSRSEMNVSTLELGDSALYLCASSLPRGRHTEAFFGQGTRLTVV.

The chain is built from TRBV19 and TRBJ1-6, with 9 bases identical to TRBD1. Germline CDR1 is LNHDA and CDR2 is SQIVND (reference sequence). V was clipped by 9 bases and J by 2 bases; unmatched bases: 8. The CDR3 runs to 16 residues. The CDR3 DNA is TGTGCCAGCGGACAGGGGACCACTACCTATAATTCACCCCTCCACTTT. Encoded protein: CASGQGTTTYNSPLHF.

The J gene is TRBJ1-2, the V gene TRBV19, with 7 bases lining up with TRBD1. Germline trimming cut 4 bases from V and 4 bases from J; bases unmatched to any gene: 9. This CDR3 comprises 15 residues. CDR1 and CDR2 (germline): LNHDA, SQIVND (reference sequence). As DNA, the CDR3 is TGTGCCAGTAGTAGACCGACAGGGTCGAGCTATGGCTACACCTTC. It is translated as CASSRPTGSSYGYTF.

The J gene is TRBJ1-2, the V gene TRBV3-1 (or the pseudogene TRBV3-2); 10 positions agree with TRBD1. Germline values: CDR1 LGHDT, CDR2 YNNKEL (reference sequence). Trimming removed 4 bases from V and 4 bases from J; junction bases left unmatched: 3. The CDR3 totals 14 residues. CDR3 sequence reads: CASSRQGAFYGYTF. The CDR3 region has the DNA TGTGCCAGCAGCCGACAGGGGGCGTTCTATGGCTACACCTTC.

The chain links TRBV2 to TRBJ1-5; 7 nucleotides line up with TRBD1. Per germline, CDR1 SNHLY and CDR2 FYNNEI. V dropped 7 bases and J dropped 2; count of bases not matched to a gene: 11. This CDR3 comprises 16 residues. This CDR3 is CASTGPGQVGNQPQHF. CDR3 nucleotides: TGTGCCAGCACAGGGCCAGGACAGGTGGGCAATCAGCCCCAGCATTTT.

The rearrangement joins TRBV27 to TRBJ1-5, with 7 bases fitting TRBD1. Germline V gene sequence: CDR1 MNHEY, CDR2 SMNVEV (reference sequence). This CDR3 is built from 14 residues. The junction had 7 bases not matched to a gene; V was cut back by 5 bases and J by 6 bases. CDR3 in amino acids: CASSVVGGVQPQHF. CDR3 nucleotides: TGTGCCAGCAGTGTAGTAGGGGGCGTTCAGCCCCAGCATTTT.

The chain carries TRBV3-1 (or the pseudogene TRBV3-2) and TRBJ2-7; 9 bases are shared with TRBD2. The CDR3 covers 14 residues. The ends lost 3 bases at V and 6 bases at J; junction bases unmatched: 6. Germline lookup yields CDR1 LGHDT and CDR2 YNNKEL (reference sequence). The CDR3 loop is CASSQEGLATEQYF. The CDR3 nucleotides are TGTGCCAGCAGCCAGGAGGGACTAGCAACCGAGCAGTACTTC.